The rows below give T cell receptor beta chains drawn from one sample of a study of regulatory T cells in long-lasting Graves disease. TCRdb re-called the multiplex PCR reads through MiXCR, storing one row per CDR3 protein. The sample has fewer than 450,000 distinct CDR3 sequences; approximately 15% are singletons. The data were also submitted as part of a second study, on T cells in Graves' hyperthyroidism and ophthalmopathy.

The sequences come from peripheral blood mononuclear cells (PBMCs), collected at new diagnosis, from a patient treated with antithyroid drugs. These receptors were collected from a woman in her thirties or forties with Graves disease. Both conserved end residues are trimmed from each CDR3. The order of the fields is CDR3 length, J gene, clone size, V gene, CDR3 protein. Clone sizes are given selectively: once, few, many, or a class where the clone is expanded.

length: 14; J: TRBJ2-5; size: many; V: TRBV9; CDR3: ASSVWASGGQETQY
length: 10; J: TRBJ2-3; size: many; V: TRBV7-2; CDR3: ASSQRVDTQY
length: 11; J: TRBJ2-1; size: many; V: TRBV2; CDR3: ASTSGSYGEQF
length: 10; J: TRBJ1-5; size: few; V: TRBV19; CDR3: ASGAFNQPQH
length: 12; J: TRBJ1-2; size: many; V: TRBV12-3/TRBV12-4; CDR3: ASSLTGANYGYT
length: 16; J: TRBJ2-4; size: many; V: TRBV12-3/TRBV12-4; CDR3: ASSFRTGGAGLEDIQY
length: 11; J: TRBJ1-2; size: many; V: TRBV2; CDR3: ASSVQGNYGYT
length: 13; J: TRBJ2-5; size: many; V: TRBV6-1; CDR3: ASRRAGGGKETQY
length: 11; J: TRBJ1-5; size: many; V: TRBV3-1; CDR3: ASSQGGNQPQH
length: 14; J: TRBJ2-1; size: many; V: TRBV29-1; CDR3: SVEVGRTGRFNEQF
length: 12; J: TRBJ1-6; size: many; V: TRBV6-1; CDR3: ASRVQSHNSPLH
length: 13; J: TRBJ1-1; size: many; V: TRBV28; CDR3: ASSLFLSLNTEAF
length: 14; J: TRBJ2-3; size: .; V: TRBV19; CDR3: ASSPSPLGSTDTQY
length: 12; J: TRBJ1-1; size: .; V: TRBV25-1; CDR3: ASSEDTEDTEAF
length: 13; J: TRBJ2-7; size: many; V: TRBV29-1; CDR3: SVVRGLAGAYEQY
length: 13; J: TRBJ1-1; size: .; V: TRBV15; CDR3: ATSRARQGNTEAF
length: 13; J: TRBJ2-7; size: .; V: TRBV28; CDR3: ASSLSPSGAYEQY
length: 13; J: TRBJ1-2; size: .; V: TRBV7-2; CDR3: ASSLVFSGFYGYT
length: 12; J: TRBJ2-4; size: many; V: TRBV19; CDR3: ASSIGGQTDIQY
length: 12; J: TRBJ2-7; size: many; V: TRBV14; CDR3: ASSQVAGGYEQY
length: 10; J: TRBJ2-7; size: .; V: TRBV6-1; CDR3: ATRQGAYEQY
length: 12; J: TRBJ2-7; size: many; V: TRBV18; CDR3: ASSPGTVSYEQY
length: 13; J: TRBJ2-1; size: .; V: TRBV4-1; CDR3: ASSRGRGDHNEQF
length: 15; J: TRBJ2-2; size: many; V: TRBV7-8; CDR3: ASISPRTSPNTGELF
length: 14; J: TRBJ2-5; size: many; V: TRBV5-1; CDR3: ASSLGGGDKQETQY
length: 12; J: TRBJ2-3; size: .; V: TRBV24-1; CDR3: ATRPGQGADTQY